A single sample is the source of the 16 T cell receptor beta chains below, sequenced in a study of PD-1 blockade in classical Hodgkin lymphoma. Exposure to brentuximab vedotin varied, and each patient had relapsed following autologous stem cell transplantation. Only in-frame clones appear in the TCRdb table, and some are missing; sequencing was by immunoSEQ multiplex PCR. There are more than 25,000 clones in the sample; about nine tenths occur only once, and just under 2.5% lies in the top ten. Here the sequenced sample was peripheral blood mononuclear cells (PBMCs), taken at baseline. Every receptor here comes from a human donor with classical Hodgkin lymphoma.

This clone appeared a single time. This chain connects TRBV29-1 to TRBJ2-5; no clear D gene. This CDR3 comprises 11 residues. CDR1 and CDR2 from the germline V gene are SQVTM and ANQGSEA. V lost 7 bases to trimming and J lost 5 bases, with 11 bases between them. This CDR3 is CSEYLGETQYF. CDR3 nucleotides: TGCAGCGAATACTTGGGGGAGACCCAGTACTTC.

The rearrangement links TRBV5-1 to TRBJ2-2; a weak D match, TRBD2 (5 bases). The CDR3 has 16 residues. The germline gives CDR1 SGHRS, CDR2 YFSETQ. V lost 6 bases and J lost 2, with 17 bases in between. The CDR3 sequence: CASTLGRGPNTGELFF. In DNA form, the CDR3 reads TGCGCCAGCACCCTTGGTCGCGGGCCTAACACCGGGGAGCTGTTTTTT.

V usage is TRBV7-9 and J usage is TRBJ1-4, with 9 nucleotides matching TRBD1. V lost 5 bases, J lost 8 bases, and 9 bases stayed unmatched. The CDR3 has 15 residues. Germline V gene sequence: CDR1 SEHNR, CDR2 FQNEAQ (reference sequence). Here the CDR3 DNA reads TGTGCCAGCAGCCAAAGGACAGGGGATTGGGAAAAACTGTTTTTT. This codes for CASSQRTGDWEKLFF.

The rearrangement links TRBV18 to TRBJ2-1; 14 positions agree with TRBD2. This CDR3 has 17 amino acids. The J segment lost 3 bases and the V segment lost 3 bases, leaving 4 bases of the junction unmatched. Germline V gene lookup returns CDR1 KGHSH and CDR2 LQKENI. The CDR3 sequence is CASSPGLAGVFYNEQFF. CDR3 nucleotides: TGTGCCAGCTCACCGGGACTAGCGGGGGTTTTCTACAATGAGCAGTTCTTC.

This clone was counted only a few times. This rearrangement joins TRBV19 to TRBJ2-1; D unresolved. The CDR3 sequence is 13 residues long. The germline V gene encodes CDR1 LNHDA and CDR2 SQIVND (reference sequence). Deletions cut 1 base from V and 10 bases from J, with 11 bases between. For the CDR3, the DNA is TGTGCCAGTAGTATAGGCTACCAAAAAGAGCAGTTCTTC. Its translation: CASSIGYQKEQFF.

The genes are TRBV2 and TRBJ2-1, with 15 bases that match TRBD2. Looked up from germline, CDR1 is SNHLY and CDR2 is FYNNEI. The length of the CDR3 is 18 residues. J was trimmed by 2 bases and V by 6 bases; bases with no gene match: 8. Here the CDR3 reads CASSPGTSGGPTYNEQFF. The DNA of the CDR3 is TGTGCCAGCAGCCCCGGGACTAGCGGGGGGCCCACCTACAATGAGCAGTTCTTC.

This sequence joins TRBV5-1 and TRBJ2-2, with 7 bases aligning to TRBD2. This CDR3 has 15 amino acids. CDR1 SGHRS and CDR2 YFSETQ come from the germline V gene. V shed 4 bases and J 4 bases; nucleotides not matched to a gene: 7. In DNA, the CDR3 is TGCGCCAGCAGCATGAGCGGGGCCAGCACCGGGGAGCTGTTTTTT. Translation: CASSMSGASTGELFF. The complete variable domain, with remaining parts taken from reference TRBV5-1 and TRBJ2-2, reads KAGVTQTPRYLIKTRGQQVTLSCSPISGHRSVSWYQQTPGQGLQFLFEYFSETQRNKGNFPGRFSGRQFSNSRSEMNVSTLELGDSALYLCASSMSGASTGELFFGEGSRLTVL.

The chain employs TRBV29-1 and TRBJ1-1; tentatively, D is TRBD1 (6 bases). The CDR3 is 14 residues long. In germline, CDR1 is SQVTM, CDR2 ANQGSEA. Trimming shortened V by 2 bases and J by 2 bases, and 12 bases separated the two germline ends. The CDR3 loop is CSVERGGRNTEAFF. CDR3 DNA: TGCAGCGTTGAACGCGGGGGCAGAAACACTGAAGCTTTCTTT. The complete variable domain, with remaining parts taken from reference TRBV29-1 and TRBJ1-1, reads SAVISQKPSRDICQRGTSLTIQCQVDSQVTMMFWYRQQPGQSLTLIATANQGSEATYESGFVIDKFPISRPNLTFSTLTVSNMSPEDSSIYLCSVERGGRNTEAFFGQGTRLTVV.

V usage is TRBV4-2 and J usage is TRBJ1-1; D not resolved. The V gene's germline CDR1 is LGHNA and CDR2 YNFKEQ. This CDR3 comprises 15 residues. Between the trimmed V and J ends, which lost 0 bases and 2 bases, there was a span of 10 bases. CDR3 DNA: TGTGCCAGCAGCCAAGAGAGTACGAGAAACACTGAAGCTTTCTTT. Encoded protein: CASSQESTRNTEAFF.

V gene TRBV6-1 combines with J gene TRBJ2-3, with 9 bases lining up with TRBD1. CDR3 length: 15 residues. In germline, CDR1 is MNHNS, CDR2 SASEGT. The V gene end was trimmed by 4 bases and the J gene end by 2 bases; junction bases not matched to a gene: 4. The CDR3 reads CASSVGQGVTDTQYF. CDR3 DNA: TGTGCCAGCAGTGTGGGACAGGGAGTCACAGATACGCAGTATTTT.

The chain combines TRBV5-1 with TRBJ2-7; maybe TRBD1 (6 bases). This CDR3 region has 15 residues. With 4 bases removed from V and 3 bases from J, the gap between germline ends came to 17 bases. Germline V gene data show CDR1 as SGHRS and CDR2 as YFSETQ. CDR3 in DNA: TGCGCCAGCAGCCCGGACAGAACGGGATACTACGAGCAGTACTTC. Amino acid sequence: CASSPDRTGYYEQYF.

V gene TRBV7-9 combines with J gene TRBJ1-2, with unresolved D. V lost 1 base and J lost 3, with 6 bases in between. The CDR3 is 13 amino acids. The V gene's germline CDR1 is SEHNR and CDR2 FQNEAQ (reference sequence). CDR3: CASSLDGHYGYTF. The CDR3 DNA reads TGTGCCAGCAGCTTAGACGGGCACTATGGCTACACCTTC.

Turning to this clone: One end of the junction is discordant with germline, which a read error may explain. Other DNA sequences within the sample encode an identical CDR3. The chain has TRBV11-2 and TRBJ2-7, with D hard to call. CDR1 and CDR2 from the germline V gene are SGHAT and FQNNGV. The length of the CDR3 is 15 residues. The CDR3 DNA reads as TGTGCCAGCAGCTTAGGTCTGGGTAAATCCTACGAGCAATACTTC. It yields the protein CASSLGLGKSYEQYF.

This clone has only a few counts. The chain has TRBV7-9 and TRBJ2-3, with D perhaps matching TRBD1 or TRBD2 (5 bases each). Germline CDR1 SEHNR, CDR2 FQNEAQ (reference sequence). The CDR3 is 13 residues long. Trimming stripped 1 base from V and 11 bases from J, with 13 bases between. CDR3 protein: CASSLEGRGVQYF. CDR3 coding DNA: TGTGCCAGCAGCTTAGAGGGTCGAGGGGTGCAGTATTTT.

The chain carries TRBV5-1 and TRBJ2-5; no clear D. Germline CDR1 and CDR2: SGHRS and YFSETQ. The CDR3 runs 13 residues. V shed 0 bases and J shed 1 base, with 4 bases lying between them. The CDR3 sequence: CASSLGFQETQYF. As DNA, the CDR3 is TGCGCCAGCAGCTTGGGGTTCCAAGAGACCCAGTACTTC.

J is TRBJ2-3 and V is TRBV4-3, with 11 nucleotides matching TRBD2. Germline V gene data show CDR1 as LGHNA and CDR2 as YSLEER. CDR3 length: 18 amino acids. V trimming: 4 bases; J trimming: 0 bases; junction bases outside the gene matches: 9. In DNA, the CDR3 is TGCGCCAGCAGCCCGCAGCCTAGCGGGGGGTCTAGCACAGATACGCAGTATTTT. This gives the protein CASSPQPSGGSSTDTQYF.